The 13 T cell receptor beta chains in this list originate from one sample, sequenced in a study of blood T cells in healthy people across ages. With a J-beta primer mix and a sample-barcoded 5' primer, a second PCR ran about 7 to 12 cycles. TCRdb ran MiXCR on the 5' RACE reads and lists one entry per CDR3 protein. The table shows 1.6 million or so distinct CDR3 sequences, with about 35% occurring only once. Specimen: blood. Receptor source: a woman between 25 and 40 years old in good health.

There are a few counts of this clonotype. The CDR3 DNA reads TGTGCCAGCAGCTTATGGAGGGGAGGGCCTCCCCACGAGCAGTACTTC. The encoded protein is CASSLWRGGPPHEQYF. The V and J genes are TRBV7-9 and TRBJ2-7; TRBD2 matches at 7 bases. There are 16 residues in the CDR3. Germline V CDR1 and CDR2: SEHNR, FQNEAQ (reference sequence). J was trimmed by 5 bases and V by 2 bases; bases with no gene match: 12. The full variable domain, its missing parts supplied by reference TRBV7-9 and TRBJ2-7, is DTGVSQNPRHKITKRGQNVTFRCDPISEHNRLYWYRQTLGQGPEFLTYFQNEAQLEKSRLLSDRFSAERPKGSFSTLEIQRTEQGDSAMYLCASSLWRGGPPHEQYFGPGTRLTVT.

This clonotype was detected only a few times. The V gene is TRBV29-1, the J gene TRBJ1-2, with TRBD1 identical over 7 bases. The CDR3 covers 13 residues. Germline assignment: CDR1 SQVTM and CDR2 ANQGSEA. V was pared by 4 bases and J by 5 bases, with 7 bases of the junction left unmatched. In DNA form, the CDR3 reads TGCAGCGTTGGCCAGGGGGAATTATATGGCTACACCTTC. Encoded protein: CSVGQGELYGYTF.

This clonotype was recorded once. J is TRBJ2-3 and V is TRBV15; 8 bases are shared with TRBD1. The length of the CDR3 is 15 residues. After removal of 5 bases from V and 7 bases from J, the junction contained 11 bases not matched to a gene. CDR1 and CDR2 from the germline V gene are LNHNV and YYDKDF (reference sequence). The CDR3 here is CATSGGQGARNTQYF. Written as DNA, the CDR3 is TGTGCCACCAGCGGAGGGCAGGGGGCGCGTAATACGCAGTATTTT.

This clonotype was observed a few times. V usage is TRBV27 and J usage is TRBJ1-2; D is unresolved. Trimming took off 2 bases at V and 7 bases at J, with 14 bases between the two ends. The CDR3 spans 14 residues. Germline V gene data show CDR1 as MNHEY and CDR2 as SMNVEV (reference sequence). The CDR3 region has the DNA TGTGCCAGCAGTTTAGGTCTATCTCGACCTGGCTACACCTTC. It translates to CASSLGLSRPGYTF.

This clonotype was counted a few times. The chain combines TRBV2 with TRBJ2-5; D is possibly TRBD2 (6 bases). V lost 8 bases to trimming and J lost 2 bases, with 18 bases between them. The CDR3 spans 15 residues. Germline CDR1 SNHLY, CDR2 FYNNEI. The CDR3 sequence is CASYISGELQETQYF. CDR3 coding DNA: TGTGCCAGCTATATATCGGGGGAGTTACAAGAGACCCAGTACTTC.

At least ten counts were recorded for this clonotype. The chain is built from TRBV29-1 and TRBJ2-1, with 7 nucleotides matching TRBD1. Germline CDR1 SQVTM, CDR2 ANQGSEA. The CDR3 loop spans 14 amino acids. The V and J ends lost 6 bases and 0 bases, in that order; junction bases with no gene match: 5. The CDR3 DNA reads TGCAGCGTCCCCGACAGGGCCTCCTACAATGAGCAGTTCTTC. Its translation is CSVPDRASYNEQFF.

This clonotype was recorded many times. This CDR3 is CASELSGSYNEQFF. CDR3 nucleotides: TGTGCCAGCGAACTTAGCGGCTCCTACAATGAGCAGTTCTTC. This chain connects TRBV2 to TRBJ2-1, with D perhaps matching TRBD2 (6 bases). V lost 8 bases, J lost 0 bases, and 11 bases lay in between. Per germline, CDR1 SNHLY and CDR2 FYNNEI. The CDR3 totals 14 residues.

The chain has TRBV7-6 and TRBJ1-5; D call uncertain. V was trimmed by 3 bases and J by 0 bases, leaving 15 bases between them. Germline V gene sequence: CDR1 SGHVS, CDR2 FNYEAQ. The CDR3 contains 17 residues. This CDR3 is CASSLVPTENSNQPQHF. CDR3 DNA sequence: TGTGCCAGCAGCTTGGTACCGACCGAGAATAGCAATCAGCCCCAGCATTTT.

V is TRBV6-1 and J is TRBJ1-2; no definite D call. Trimming took 0 bases from V and 8 from J, leaving 10 bases between them. Germline V CDR1 and CDR2: MNHNS, SASEGT. The CDR3 is 13 amino acids. This CDR3 reads CASSEAPRAGYTF. CDR3 nucleotides: TGTGCCAGCAGTGAAGCCCCCCGAGCGGGCTACACCTTC.

This sequence joins TRBV3-1 and TRBJ2-5; TRBD2 matches 9 bases. CDR3 length equals 16 residues. The J segment lost 1 base and the V segment lost 2 bases, leaving 5 bases of the junction unmatched. Looked up from germline, CDR1 is LGHDT and CDR2 is YNNKEL (reference sequence). In nucleotides, the CDR3 is TGTGCCAGCAGCCAATCTAGCGGGGCCCCCCAAGAGACCCAGTACTTC. Translating it yields CASSQSSGAPQETQYF.

V usage is TRBV20-1 and J usage is TRBJ1-5; TRBD1 is a possible D gene (6 bases). CDR3 size: 13 residues. CDR1 is DFQATT, CDR2 SNEGSKA, per germline (reference sequence). V was trimmed by 3 bases and J by 8 bases, leaving 14 bases between them. CDR3 nucleotide sequence: TGCAGTGCTAGTCCAACAGGGACGAAGCCCCAGCATTTT. Translated, it gives CSASPTGTKPQHF.

The rearrangement joins TRBV30 to TRBJ1-5; 11 bases are a match to TRBD1. Unmatched junction bases numbered 3, after V lost 2 bases and J lost 6 bases. Germline values: CDR1 GTSNPN, CDR2 SVGIG (reference sequence). This CDR3 region has 14 residues. CDR3 coding DNA: TGTGCCTGGAGTAGGACAGGGGGCTTTCAGCCCCAGCATTTT. Translated, it gives CAWSRTGGFQPQHF.

This chain uses TRBV30 with TRBJ2-7; the match to TRBD1 covers 7 bases. Trimming removed 0 bases from V and 2 bases from J; junction bases left unmatched: 1. This CDR3 contains 13 residues. Germline CDR1 is GTSNPN and CDR2 is SVGIG (reference sequence). The DNA for the CDR3 is TGTGCCTGGAGTGTAGGACAGGCCTACGAGCAGTACTTC. Its translation is CAWSVGQAYEQYF.